This entry lists 10 T cell receptor beta chains sequenced from one sample in a study of T cell responses to AZD1222 COVID-19 vaccine. This table comes from immunoSEQ multiplex PCR, and its TCRdb copy is limited to in-frame clones, with some not included. The top ten hold approximately 2.8% of the sample, which has some 130,000 clones, roughly 90% seen once. This specimen consisted of peripheral blood, obtained on day 0 of AZD1222 vaccination. The origin of the receptors is an adult in good health.

The V call is TRBV5-4, the J call TRBJ1-2; perhaps TRBD1 as D (5 bases). This CDR3 has 14 residues. The V gene's germline CDR1 is SGHNT and CDR2 YYREEE (reference sequence). V lost 3 bases and J 5 bases, leaving 14 bases between the germline ends. This chain's CDR3 is CASSSLDSLYGYTF. CDR3 coding DNA: TGTGCCAGCAGCTCCTTAGACAGTTTGTATGGCTACACCTTC.

This CDR3 is CASSPPDRVGAPLHF. DNA of the CDR3: TGTGCCAGCAGCCCACCAGACAGGGTAGGTGCACCCCTCCACTTT. This chain links TRBV4-2 with TRBJ1-6; TRBD1 aligns across 7 bases. J lost 11 bases, V lost 4 bases, and 11 bases had no gene match. CDR1 and CDR2 from the germline V gene are LGHNA and YNFKEQ. This CDR3 contains 15 residues.

The chain carries TRBV24-1 and TRBJ2-2; D gene unclear. The V end was cut by 10 bases, the J end by 5 bases, with 13 bases between. CDR1 and CDR2 (germline): KGHDR, SFDVKD. This CDR3 comprises 13 residues. The CDR3, as DNA: TGTGCCACGACACTCCGCCTAACCGGGGAGCTGTTTTTT. This codes for CATTLRLTGELFF.

The gene calls are TRBV19 and TRBJ2-1; D is tentatively TRBD1 or TRBD2 (5 bases each). Trimming pared 7 bases from V and 6 bases from J, leaving 37 bases between. The CDR3 is 21 residues long. Germline V gives CDR1 LNHDA, CDR2 SQIVND (reference sequence). This chain's CDR3 is CASTLRGVRPRGVRPSNEQFF. The DNA of the CDR3 is TGTGCCAGTACCCTAAGGGGTGTTAGGCCCCGGGGTGTTAGGCCCTCCAATGAGCAGTTCTTC.

This chain joins TRBV5-8 and TRBJ1-2, with 8 bases lining up with TRBD1. Germline values: CDR1 SGHTS, CDR2 YDEGEE. Trimming removed 4 bases from V and 8 bases from J; junction bases left unmatched: 7. CDR3 length: 13 amino acids. DNA for the CDR3: TGTGCCAGCAGCCTGGACAGGGTAGGAGGCTACACCTTC. Encoded protein: CASSLDRVGGYTF.

In its sample, this clone was seen once. The chain employs TRBV9 and TRBJ1-1; possible D gene TRBD1, 5 bases. The germline V gene encodes CDR1 SGDLS and CDR2 YYNGEE. V was clipped by 0 bases and J by 0 bases, with 12 bases between them. CDR3 length: 16 residues. This CDR3 is CASSVDGGGLNTEAFF. The CDR3 DNA sequence: TGTGCCAGCAGCGTAGATGGGGGTGGCCTGAACACTGAAGCTTTCTTT. The complete variable domain, with remaining parts taken from reference TRBV9 and TRBJ1-1, reads DSGVTQTPKHLITATGQRVTLRCSPRSGDLSVYWYQQSLDQGLQFLIQYYNGEERAKGNILERFSAQQFPDLHSELNLSSLELGDSALYFCASSVDGGGLNTEAFFGQGTRLTVV.

The chain couples TRBV27 to TRBJ1-2, with unresolved D. V gave up 6 bases and J gave up 3 bases, with 14 bases separating them. CDR3 size: 14 residues. CDR1 and CDR2 (germline): MNHEY, SMNVEV (reference sequence). In DNA form, the CDR3 reads TGTGCCAGCAGCCGTCAGGTTCCCCACTATGGCTACACCTTC. Translating gives CASSRQVPHYGYTF.

The V and J genes are TRBV12-3 or TRBV12-4 and TRBJ1-4, with D tentatively TRBD1 (5 bases). The CDR3 length is 13 residues. V was trimmed by 4 bases and J by 14 bases, leaving 17 bases between them. The DNA for the CDR3 is TGTGCCAGCAGTTACTCCGGGGCCCCGGTCCTGTTTTTT. Its protein product is CASSYSGAPVLFF.

This chain links TRBV7-2 with TRBJ1-1, with 7 bases lining up with TRBD1. The CDR3 sequence is 16 residues long. V trimming: 5 bases; J trimming: 2 bases; junction bases outside the gene matches: 11. CDR1 and CDR2 (germline): SGHTA, FQGNSA. The CDR3 protein is CASSPMDRTGNTEAFF. CDR3 sequence (DNA): TGTGCCAGCAGCCCAATGGACAGGACGGGTAACACTGAAGCTTTCTTT.

V is TRBV6-5 and J is TRBJ1-2; the D is unclear. This CDR3 spans 14 amino acids. Between the trimmed V and J ends, which lost 5 bases and 3 bases, there was a span of 13 bases. CDR1 and CDR2 from the germline V gene are MNHEY and SVGAGI. In nucleotides, the CDR3 is TGTGCCAGCAGTCCGCGCGCGGTCGACTATGGCTACACCTTC. Protein: CASSPRAVDYGYTF.